This T cell receptor beta chain was documented in a study of post-analysis software for immune sequencing data. Whole-study results and caveats: Controls had lower frequencies than patients of roughly five TRBV segments, which included TRBV5-6, TRBV5-1 and TRBV20-1.

The CDR3 spans 14 residues. Trimming stripped 4 bases from V and 0 bases from J, with 13 bases between. From germline, CDR1 is DFQATT and CDR2 SNEGSKA (reference sequence). In this sample, this clonotype turned up a few times. Its antigen remains unknown. Each TCR beta cDNA library carried unique molecular identifiers. TCRdb independently ran MiXCR on the PCR reads; one entry per CDR3 protein. This table has roughly 800,000 distinct CDR3 sequences, around 45% appearing once. The sequence came from a girl aged 5-17 years with multiple sclerosis. The rearrangement uses TRBV20-1 and TRBJ2-7, with D possibly TRBD1 on 6 matching bases. Material: blood. The CDR3 DNA is TGCAGTGCTATCCCCCCGGACAGCTCCTACGAGCAGTACTTC. This sequence encodes CSAIPPDSSYEQYF.